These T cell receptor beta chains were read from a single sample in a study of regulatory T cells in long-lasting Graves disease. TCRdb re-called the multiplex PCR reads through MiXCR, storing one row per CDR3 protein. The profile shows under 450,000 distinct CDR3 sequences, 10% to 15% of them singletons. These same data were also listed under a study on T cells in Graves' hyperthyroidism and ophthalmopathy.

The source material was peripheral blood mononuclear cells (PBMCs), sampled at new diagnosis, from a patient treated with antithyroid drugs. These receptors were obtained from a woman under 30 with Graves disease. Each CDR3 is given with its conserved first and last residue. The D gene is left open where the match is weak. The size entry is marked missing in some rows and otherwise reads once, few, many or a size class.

CDR3nt: TGTGCAGACTCCCAACTAACGGGCGGGGAGCTGTTTTTT
CDR3aa: CADSQLTGGELFF
abundance: many
j_gene: TRBJ2-2
d_gene: .
v_gene: TRBV11-2
len: 13

CDR3nt: TGTGCCAGTAGCCGGCCAGAGGGGCTCTATGGCTACACCTTC
CDR3aa: CASSRPEGLYGYTF
abundance: few
j_gene: TRBJ1-2
d_gene: .
v_gene: TRBV19
len: 14

CDR3nt: TGTGCCAGCAGTTTAGTGAGAGGGGACCCTGAAGCTTTCTTT
CDR3aa: CASSLVRGDPEAFF
abundance: many
j_gene: TRBJ1-1
d_gene: .
v_gene: TRBV12-3/TRBV12-4
len: 14

CDR3nt: TGTGCCAGCAGTGTCGGAGGGCGAGTCGAGCAGTACTTC
CDR3aa: CASSVGGRVEQYF
abundance: .
j_gene: TRBJ2-7
d_gene: .
v_gene: TRBV6-1
len: 13

CDR3nt: TGTGCCAGCAGCTTAGTCATGGCGGGGGGGGAGCGGCTGTTTTTT
CDR3aa: CASSLVMAGGERLFF
abundance: many
j_gene: TRBJ1-4
d_gene: .
v_gene: TRBV11-2
len: 15

CDR3nt: TGCGCCAGCAGTGCAACGACGACAGGGGGAATGAAGTACGAGCAGTACTTC
CDR3aa: CASSATTTGGMKYEQYF
abundance: .
j_gene: TRBJ2-7
d_gene: TRBD1
v_gene: TRBV10-2
len: 17

CDR3nt: TGTGCCAGCAGTGAGTTTATAGGGGGTCAAGGCTACACCTTC
CDR3aa: CASSEFIGGQGYTF
abundance: .
j_gene: TRBJ1-2
d_gene: .
v_gene: TRBV25-1
len: 14

CDR3nt: TGTGCCAGCAGGGGGGGCAGGGTTTCTGAAGCTTTCTTT
CDR3aa: CASRGGRVSEAFF
abundance: many
j_gene: TRBJ1-1
d_gene: .
v_gene: TRBV27
len: 13

CDR3nt: TGCAGCGTTCGCACCGGGACAGGGGGCTCAGATACGCAGTATTTT
CDR3aa: CSVRTGTGGSDTQYF
abundance: many
j_gene: TRBJ2-3
d_gene: TRBD1
v_gene: TRBV29-1
len: 15

CDR3nt: TGTGCCAGCAGTTCTTCCGCGGGAGGGATACCCTTTAGCTCCTACAATGAGCAGTTCTTC
CDR3aa: CASSSSAGGIPFSSYNEQFF
abundance: .
j_gene: TRBJ2-1
d_gene: TRBD2
v_gene: TRBV28
len: 20

CDR3nt: TGTGCCAGCAGCACCTGGACAGGGGGCTACACCTTC
CDR3aa: CASSTWTGGYTF
abundance: many
j_gene: TRBJ1-2
d_gene: TRBD1
v_gene: TRBV12-3/TRBV12-4
len: 12

CDR3nt: TGTGCTAGTGGGTCTATCGCCGGGACAGGGGGCAAGACCGACTTT
CDR3aa: CASGSIAGTGGKTDF
abundance: many
j_gene: TRBJ1-1
d_gene: TRBD1
v_gene: TRBV12-5
len: 15

CDR3nt: TGTGCCAGTATGTTGGCTAGCGGGTTCAATGAGCAGTTCTTC
CDR3aa: CASMLASGFNEQFF
abundance: many
j_gene: TRBJ2-1
d_gene: TRBD2
v_gene: TRBV19
len: 14

CDR3nt: TGTGCCAGCGGACCTTTGGGGAGGGCATACGAGCAGTACTTC
CDR3aa: CASGPLGRAYEQYF
abundance: many
j_gene: TRBJ2-7
d_gene: TRBD2
v_gene: TRBV6-2/TRBV6-3
len: 14

CDR3nt: TGCGCCAGCAGCTTGGGGACTGGACAGTATAAAGCTAACTATGGCTACACCTTC
CDR3aa: CASSLGTGQYKANYGYTF
abundance: many
j_gene: TRBJ1-2
d_gene: .
v_gene: TRBV5-1
len: 18

CDR3nt: TGCGCCAGCAGCCAAGAGGAGGGGAGCAATCAGCCCCAGCATTTT
CDR3aa: CASSQEEGSNQPQHF
abundance: few
j_gene: TRBJ1-5
d_gene: .
v_gene: TRBV4-1
len: 15

CDR3nt: TGTGCCATCAGACTGGGACTTAGCACAGATACGCAGTATTTT
CDR3aa: CAIRLGLSTDTQYF
abundance: many
j_gene: TRBJ2-3
d_gene: .
v_gene: TRBV10-3
len: 14

CDR3nt: TGTGCCAGCAGCTTAGTCTGGGGGCCGGACACCATATATTTT
CDR3aa: CASSLVWGPDTIYF
abundance: many
j_gene: TRBJ1-3
d_gene: .
v_gene: TRBV7-2
len: 14

CDR3nt: TGTGCCAGCAGCACGAGGGGTACGGCGAATGAAAAACTGTTTTTT
CDR3aa: CASSTRGTANEKLFF
abundance: .
j_gene: TRBJ1-4
d_gene: .
v_gene: TRBV11-2
len: 15

CDR3nt: TGTGCCAGCAGAAGTATTGGCCTCGGGGGAATTAGCACAGATACGCAGTATTTT
CDR3aa: CASRSIGLGGISTDTQYF
abundance: .
j_gene: TRBJ2-3
d_gene: .
v_gene: TRBV6-1
len: 18

CDR3nt: TGTGCCAGCAGTTTATTTGGGGTGGGACAGGGGGCGCCGGGGACTGAAGCTTTCTTT
CDR3aa: CASSLFGVGQGAPGTEAFF
abundance: many
j_gene: TRBJ1-1
d_gene: TRBD1
v_gene: TRBV27
len: 19

CDR3nt: TGCGCCAGCAGCTTCTTCAGGAACACTGAAGCTTTCTTT
CDR3aa: CASSFFRNTEAFF
abundance: many
j_gene: TRBJ1-1
d_gene: .
v_gene: TRBV5-1
len: 13

CDR3nt: TGTGCCAGCATGTTGGACAGGGTAGATGAAAAACTGTTTTTT
CDR3aa: CASMLDRVDEKLFF
abundance: many
j_gene: TRBJ1-4
d_gene: TRBD1
v_gene: TRBV6-1
len: 14

CDR3nt: TGTGCCAGTTCAGCACATTTGAGAGGGCCTGGGGATGGCTACACCTTC
CDR3aa: CASSAHLRGPGDGYTF
abundance: many
j_gene: TRBJ1-2
d_gene: .
v_gene: TRBV27
len: 16

CDR3nt: TGTGCCAGTAGTACGGAGGAGCAGTTCTTC
CDR3aa: CASSTEEQFF
abundance: many
j_gene: TRBJ2-1
d_gene: .
v_gene: TRBV19
len: 10

CDR3nt: TGTGCCAGCAGTTATGTTACCGGACCGAAGAACACTGAAGCTTTCTTT
CDR3aa: CASSYVTGPKNTEAFF
abundance: many
j_gene: TRBJ1-1
d_gene: .
v_gene: TRBV6-5
len: 16

CDR3nt: TGTGCCAGCAGCCCGATGACAGGGTACACTGAGCAGTTCTTC
CDR3aa: CASSPMTGYTEQFF
abundance: many
j_gene: TRBJ2-1
d_gene: TRBD1
v_gene: TRBV7-6
len: 14

CDR3nt: TGTGCCGGCAGTTACTCGTACTCAATAACCCCTAGCTCCTACAATGAGCAGTTCTTC
CDR3aa: CAGSYSYSITPSSYNEQFF
abundance: few
j_gene: TRBJ2-1
d_gene: .
v_gene: TRBV6-5
len: 19

CDR3nt: TGCGCCAGCAGCCAAATAGGTCCAGATACGCAGTATTTT
CDR3aa: CASSQIGPDTQYF
abundance: .
j_gene: TRBJ2-3
d_gene: .
v_gene: TRBV11-2
len: 13

CDR3nt: TGTGCCAGCAGTTCCTGGTACAGGAATGAGCAGTTCTTC
CDR3aa: CASSSWYRNEQFF
abundance: many
j_gene: TRBJ2-1
d_gene: .
v_gene: TRBV27
len: 13

CDR3nt: TGTGCCAGCAGCCGTCCCTCGGGGAAATATGGCTACACCTTC
CDR3aa: CASSRPSGKYGYTF
abundance: few
j_gene: TRBJ1-2
d_gene: .
v_gene: TRBV7-2
len: 14

CDR3nt: TGTGCCAGCAAGGCTAATGAAAAACTGTTTTTT
CDR3aa: CASKANEKLFF
abundance: many
j_gene: TRBJ1-4
d_gene: .
v_gene: TRBV28
len: 11

CDR3nt: TGTGCCAGCAGGGGCCTGGGACTAGCGGCGAACACCGGGGAGCTGTTTTTT
CDR3aa: CASRGLGLAANTGELFF
abundance: many
j_gene: TRBJ2-2
d_gene: TRBD2
v_gene: TRBV28
len: 17

CDR3nt: TGTGCCAGCAGTCCTAGGACCCGAAAAAACTATGGCTACACCTTC
CDR3aa: CASSPRTRKNYGYTF
abundance: many
j_gene: TRBJ1-2
d_gene: .
v_gene: TRBV12-3/TRBV12-4
len: 15

CDR3nt: TGTGCCAGTAGTATTTGGGGGACATCCAGCGAAGCTTTCTTT
CDR3aa: CASSIWGTSSEAFF
abundance: many
j_gene: TRBJ1-1
d_gene: .
v_gene: TRBV19
len: 14